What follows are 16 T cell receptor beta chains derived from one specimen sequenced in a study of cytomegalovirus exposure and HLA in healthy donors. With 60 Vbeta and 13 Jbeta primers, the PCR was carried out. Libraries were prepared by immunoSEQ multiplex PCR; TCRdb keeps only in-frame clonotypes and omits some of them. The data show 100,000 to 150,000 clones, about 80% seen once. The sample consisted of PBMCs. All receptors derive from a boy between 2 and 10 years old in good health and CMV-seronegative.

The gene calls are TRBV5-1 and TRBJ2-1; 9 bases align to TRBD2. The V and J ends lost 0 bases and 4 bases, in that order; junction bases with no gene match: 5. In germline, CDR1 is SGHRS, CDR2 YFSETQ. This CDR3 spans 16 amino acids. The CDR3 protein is CASSLGLAVAYNEQFF. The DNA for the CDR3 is TGCGCCAGCAGCTTGGGACTAGCGGTTGCATACAATGAGCAGTTCTTC.

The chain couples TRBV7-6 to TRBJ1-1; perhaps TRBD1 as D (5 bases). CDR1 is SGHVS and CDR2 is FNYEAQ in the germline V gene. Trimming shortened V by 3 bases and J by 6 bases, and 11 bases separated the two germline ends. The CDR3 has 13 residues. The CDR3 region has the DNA TGTGCCAGCAGCTTGCAGGGATGGGCTGAAGCTTTCTTT. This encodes CASSLQGWAEAFF.

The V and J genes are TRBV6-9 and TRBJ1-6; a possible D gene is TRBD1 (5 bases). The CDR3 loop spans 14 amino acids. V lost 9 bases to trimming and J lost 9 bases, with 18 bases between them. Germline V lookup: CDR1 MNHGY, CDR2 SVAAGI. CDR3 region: CARQSGHRGSPLHF. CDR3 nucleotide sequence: TGTGCCAGGCAGAGTGGCCATAGGGGTTCACCCCTCCACTTT.

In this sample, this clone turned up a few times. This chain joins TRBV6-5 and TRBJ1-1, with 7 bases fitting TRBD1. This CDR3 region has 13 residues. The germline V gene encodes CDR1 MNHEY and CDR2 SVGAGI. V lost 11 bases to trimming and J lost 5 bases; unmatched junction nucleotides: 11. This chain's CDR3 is CAVSTGPGTEAFF. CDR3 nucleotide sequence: TGTGCCGTTTCGACAGGGCCGGGGACTGAAGCTTTCTTT.

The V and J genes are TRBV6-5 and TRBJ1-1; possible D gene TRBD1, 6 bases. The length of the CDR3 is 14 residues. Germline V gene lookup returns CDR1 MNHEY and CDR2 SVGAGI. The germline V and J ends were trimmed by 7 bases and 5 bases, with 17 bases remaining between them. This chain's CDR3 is CASKADRTSTEAFF. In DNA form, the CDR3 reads TGTGCCAGCAAAGCCGACAGGACGAGTACTGAAGCTTTCTTT.

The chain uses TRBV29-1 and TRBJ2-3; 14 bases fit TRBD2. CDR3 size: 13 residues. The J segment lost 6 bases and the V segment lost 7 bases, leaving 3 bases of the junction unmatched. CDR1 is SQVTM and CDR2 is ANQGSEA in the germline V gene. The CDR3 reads CSARTSGGDTQYF. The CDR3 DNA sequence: TGCAGCGCCCGGACTAGCGGGGGGGATACGCAGTATTTT.

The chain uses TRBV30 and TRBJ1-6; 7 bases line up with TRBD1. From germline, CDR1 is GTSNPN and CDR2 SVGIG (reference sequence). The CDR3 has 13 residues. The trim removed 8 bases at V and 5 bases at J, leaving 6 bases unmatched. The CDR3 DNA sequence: TGTGCCGCATCGGGACAGAATAATTCACCCCTCCACTTT. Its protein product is CAASGQNNSPLHF.

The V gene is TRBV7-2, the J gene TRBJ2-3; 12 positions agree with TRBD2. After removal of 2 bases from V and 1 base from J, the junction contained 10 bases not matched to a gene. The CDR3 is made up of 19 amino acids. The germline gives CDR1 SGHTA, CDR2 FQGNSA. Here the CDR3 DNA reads TGTGCCAGCAGCTTATTGTGGCTAGCGGGGGGGAGGGGCACAGATACGCAGTATTTT. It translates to CASSLLWLAGGRGTDTQYF.

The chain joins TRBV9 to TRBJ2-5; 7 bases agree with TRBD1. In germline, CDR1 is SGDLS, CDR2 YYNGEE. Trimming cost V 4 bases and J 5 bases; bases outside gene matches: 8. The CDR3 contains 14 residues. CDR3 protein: CASSPGTVRETQYF. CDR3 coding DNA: TGTGCCAGCAGCCCTGGGACAGTCCGTGAGACCCAGTACTTC.

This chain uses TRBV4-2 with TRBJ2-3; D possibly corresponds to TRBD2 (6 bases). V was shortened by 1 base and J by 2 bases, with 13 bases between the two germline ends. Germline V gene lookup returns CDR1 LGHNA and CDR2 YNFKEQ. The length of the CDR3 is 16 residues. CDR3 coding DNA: TGTGCCAGCAGCCAAGTGGGTGGGGGGAACACAGATACGCAGTATTTT. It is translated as CASSQVGGGNTDTQYF.

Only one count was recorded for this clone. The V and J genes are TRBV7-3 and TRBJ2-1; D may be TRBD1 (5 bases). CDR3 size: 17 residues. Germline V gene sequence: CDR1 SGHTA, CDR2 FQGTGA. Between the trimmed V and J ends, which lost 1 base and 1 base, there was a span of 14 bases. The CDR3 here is CASSLMGPVGSYNEQFF. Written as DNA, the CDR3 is TGTGCCAGCAGCTTAATGGGGCCCGTGGGGTCCTACAATGAGCAGTTCTTC.

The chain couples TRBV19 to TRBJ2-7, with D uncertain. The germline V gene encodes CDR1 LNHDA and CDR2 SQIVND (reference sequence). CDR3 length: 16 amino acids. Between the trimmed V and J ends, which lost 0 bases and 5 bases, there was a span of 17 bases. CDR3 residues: CASSIDARARFNEQYF. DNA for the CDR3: TGTGCCAGTAGTATAGATGCCAGAGCGAGGTTCAACGAGCAGTACTTC.

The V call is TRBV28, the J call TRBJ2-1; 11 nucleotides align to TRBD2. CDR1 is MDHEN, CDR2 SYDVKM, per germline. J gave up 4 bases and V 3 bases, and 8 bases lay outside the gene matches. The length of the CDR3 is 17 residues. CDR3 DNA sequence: TGTGCCAGCAGTTTGGGTAGCGGGAGGGCAATATACAATGAGCAGTTCTTC. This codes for CASSLGSGRAIYNEQFF.

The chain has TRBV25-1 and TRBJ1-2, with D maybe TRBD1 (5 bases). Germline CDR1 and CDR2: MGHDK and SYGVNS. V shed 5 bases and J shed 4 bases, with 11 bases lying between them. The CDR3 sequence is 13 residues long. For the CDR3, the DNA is TGTGCCAGCAGTAAGCCTAGGGGCTATGGCTACACCTTC. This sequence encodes CASSKPRGYGYTF.

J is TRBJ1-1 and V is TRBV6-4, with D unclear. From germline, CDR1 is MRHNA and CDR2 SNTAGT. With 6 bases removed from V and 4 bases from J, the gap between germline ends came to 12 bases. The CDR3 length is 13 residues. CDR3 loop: CASSSGRGTEAFF. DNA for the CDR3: TGTGCCAGCAGCTCCGGGAGAGGCACTGAAGCTTTCTTT.

Written as DNA, the CDR3 is TGTGCCAGCAGCCAAAACTTTCAAGGGGAATCCGGAAACACCATATATTTT. It yields the protein CASSQNFQGESGNTIYF. The rearrangement links TRBV14 to TRBJ1-3; D perhaps matches TRBD1 (5 bases). V was shortened by 2 bases and J by 4 bases, with 18 bases between the two germline ends. Germline V lookup: CDR1 SGHDN, CDR2 FVKESK. CDR3 length: 17 residues.